The TCR beta chain under discussion was sequenced for a study of CD8 T cells in Susac syndrome. Sequencing of TCR beta, carried out with a high-throughput approach, was applied to CD8+ and CD4+ T cells from the blood. Negative isolation yielded the CD8+ and CD4+ T cells, while FACS enriched the TEMRA cells. Trimming took 4 bases from V and 0 from J, leaving 13 bases between them. Germline values: CDR1 KGHSH, CDR2 LQKENI. The CDR3 runs to 15 residues. The RNA, roughly 0.45 to 1 ug, was put through reverse transcription using random hexamers. TCRdb used MiXCR to reprocess the immunoSEQ multiplex PCR reads, holding one entry per CDR3 protein. Here the sample spans more than 100,000 distinct CDR3 sequences, 90% to 95% being singletons.

Source material: CD4+ T cells from PBMCs. V usage is TRBV18 and J usage is TRBJ2-7; tentatively, D is TRBD1 (6 bases). The sequence derives from a human donor in good health. The CDR3 DNA is TGTGCCAGCTCACAAGGACAGTCGAGCTCCTACGAGCAGTACTTC. This sequence encodes CASSQGQSSSYEQYF.